Below, 17 T cell receptor beta chains from the same sample are listed, as sequenced in a study of OX40 agonist ivuxolimab in advanced cancers. Only in-frame clones appear in the TCRdb table, and some are missing; sequencing was by immunoSEQ multiplex PCR. The sample yields tens of thousands of clones, about 91% seen once. The sequenced sample was CD4+ or CD8+ T cells sorted from blood, obtained in a trial of the OX40 agonist ivuxolimab. The receptors were sampled from an adult with an advanced solid tumor such as melanoma, head and neck, liver or kidney cancer.

CDR3 nucleotide sequence: TGTGCCAGCAGAGGACTCTGCGAGCAGTACTTC. Amino acid sequence: CASRGLCEQYF. The chain links TRBV6-4 to TRBJ2-7, with D possibly being TRBD2 (5 bases). CDR3 length: 11 residues. Per germline, CDR1 MRHNA and CDR2 SNTAGT. V shed 6 bases and J shed 6 bases, with 9 bases lying between them.

The rearrangement links TRBV4-2 to TRBJ1-5; D is ambiguous. The CDR3 runs 15 residues. Germline values: CDR1 LGHNA, CDR2 YNFKEQ. V gave up 0 bases and J gave up 2 bases, with 8 bases separating them. The CDR3 DNA is TGTGCCAGCAGCCAAGAAATCGACCGCAATCAGCCCCAGCATTTT. The encoded protein is CASSQEIDRNQPQHF.

In its sample, this clone was seen once. The V gene is TRBV7-6, the J gene TRBJ1-1; D remains ambiguous. Trimming took 5 bases from V and 8 from J, leaving 12 bases between them. This CDR3 contains 12 residues. Germline V gives CDR1 SGHVS, CDR2 FNYEAQ. Written as DNA, the CDR3 is TGTGCCAGCAGCCCTAGGGAGGGCGAAGCTTTCTTT. Protein product: CASSPREGEAFF.

The chain has TRBV4-1 and TRBJ1-4; no clear D gene. Germline loops: CDR1 MGHRA, CDR2 YSYEKL. V lost 4 bases to trimming and J lost 7 bases, with 7 bases between them. This CDR3 contains 12 residues. The CDR3 DNA follows: TGCGCCAGCAGCCCCGTGCCTGAAAAACTGTTTTTT. Protein sequence: CASSPVPEKLFF.

This chain connects TRBV27 to TRBJ2-1; D gene uncertain. V dropped 0 bases and J dropped 4 bases, with 4 bases sitting between them. Germline CDR1 MNHEY, CDR2 SMNVEV (reference sequence). The CDR3 consists of 13 residues. The CDR3 region has the DNA TGTGCCAGCAGTTTATCCGTATACAATGAGCAGTTCTTC. It translates to CASSLSVYNEQFF.

This chain joins TRBV19 and TRBJ2-7; 8 nucleotides align to TRBD2. The CDR3 is 16 residues long. Trimming at V came to 5 bases and at J to 0 bases, leaving 9 bases not matched to a gene. Germline CDR1 and CDR2: LNHDA and SQIVND (reference sequence). The CDR3 DNA is TGTGCCAGTAGTGGAAATAGCGGGGATAGCTCCTACGAGCAGTACTTC. It specifies CASSGNSGDSSYEQYF. Combining the CDR3 with reference TRBV19 and TRBJ2-7 gives the whole variable domain DGGITQSPKYLFRKEGQNVTLSCEQNLNHDAMYWYRQDPGQGLRLIYYSQIVNDFQKGDIAEGYSVSREKKESFPLTVTSAQKNPTAFYLCASSGNSGDSSYEQYFGPGTRLTVT.

This clone occurred a few times. The chain couples TRBV7-9 to TRBJ1-5; no clear D. This CDR3 has 12 residues. The V and J ends lost 4 bases and 9 bases respectively, with 10 bases between them. Germline assignment: CDR1 SEHNR and CDR2 FQNEAQ (reference sequence). CDR3 sequence (DNA): TGTGCCAGCAGCTCCGGGTTGTTGCCCCAGCATTTT. It encodes CASSSGLLPQHF.

V gene TRBV6-6 combines with J gene TRBJ2-3, with D perhaps matching TRBD2 (6 bases). Trimming removed 4 bases from V and 2 bases from J, with 13 bases in between. Germline V lookup: CDR1 MNHNY, CDR2 SVGAGI (reference sequence). The CDR3 runs 15 residues. CDR3 region: CASSSIAETTDTQYF. The CDR3 DNA reads TGTGCCAGCAGTTCAATAGCGGAGACCACAGATACGCAGTATTTT.

J is TRBJ2-1 and V is TRBV4-1; D possibly corresponds to TRBD2 (6 bases). V lost 0 bases to trimming and J lost 10 bases, with 10 bases between them. The CDR3 contains 13 residues. CDR1 MGHRA and CDR2 YSYEKL come from the germline V gene. CDR3 nucleotide sequence: TGCGCCAGCAGCCAAGAGGTGGCGGGGGAGCAGTTCTTC. Translating it yields CASSQEVAGEQFF.

The chain carries TRBV29-1 and TRBJ2-1, with a weak D call TRBD2 (6 bases). Trimming removed 6 bases at V and 5 bases at J, with 8 bases between. The CDR3 sequence is 11 residues long. The germline V gene encodes CDR1 SQVTM and CDR2 ANQGSEA. The CDR3 here is CSVTGDNEQFF. DNA for the CDR3: TGCAGCGTCACGGGGGACAATGAGCAGTTCTTC.

The V call is TRBV9, the J call TRBJ1-3; a possible D gene is TRBD1 (5 bases). V lost 6 bases and J lost 0, with 7 bases in between. CDR1 and CDR2 (germline): SGDLS, YYNGEE. The CDR3 length is 13 residues. This chain's CDR3 is CASNRPSGNTIYF. CDR3 nucleotide sequence: TGTGCCAGCAACAGGCCCTCTGGAAACACCATATATTTT.

This chain connects TRBV7-6 to TRBJ1-1; TRBD1 matches 7 bases. This CDR3 comprises 14 residues. The ends lost 3 bases at V and 5 bases at J; junction bases unmatched: 6. CDR1 is SGHVS, CDR2 FNYEAQ, per germline. The CDR3 reads CASSFEGAGTEAFF. Written as DNA, the CDR3 is TGTGCCAGCAGCTTCGAGGGGGCTGGGACTGAAGCTTTCTTT.

This clone is a singleton in its sample. The rearrangement uses TRBV6-1 and TRBJ2-5, with 9 bases identical to TRBD1. The V segment lost 7 bases and the J segment 2 bases; nucleotides outside the gene matches: 8. Germline CDR1 MNHNS, CDR2 SASEGT. The CDR3 loop spans 15 amino acids. The CDR3 sequence is CASTYGQGPQETQYF. The CDR3 nucleotides are TGTGCCAGCACCTATGGACAGGGGCCACAAGAGACCCAGTACTTC.

This chain connects TRBV6-6 to TRBJ2-7; D gene unclear. From germline, CDR1 is MNHNY and CDR2 SVGAGI (reference sequence). The CDR3 is made up of 13 amino acids. V was pared by 2 bases and J by 0 bases, with 5 bases between. CDR3 sequence: CASSYGVSYEQYF. The CDR3 DNA follows: TGTGCCAGCAGTTACGGGGTCTCCTACGAGCAGTACTTC.

The chain is built from TRBV4-1 and TRBJ1-1; D perhaps matches TRBD1 (5 bases). Germline V lookup: CDR1 MGHRA, CDR2 YSYEKL. This CDR3 comprises 14 residues. V was pared by 0 bases and J by 7 bases, with 12 bases between. CDR3 residues: CASSQEEARDEAFF. CDR3 coding DNA: TGCGCCAGCAGCCAAGAAGAAGCCAGGGATGAAGCTTTCTTT.

The rearrangement uses TRBV5-6 and TRBJ2-1; the match to TRBD2 covers 12 bases. Germline V gene data show CDR1 as SGHDT and CDR2 as YYEEEE. CDR3 length equals 15 residues. The J segment lost 6 bases and the V segment lost 4 bases, leaving 5 bases of the junction unmatched. The DNA of the CDR3 is TGTGCCAGCAGCGTGGGACTAGCGGGTGGCAATGAGCAGTTCTTC. Its translation: CASSVGLAGGNEQFF.

This chain uses TRBV2 with TRBJ2-3; 8 bases align to TRBD1. CDR1 and CDR2 from the germline V gene are SNHLY and FYNNEI. The ends lost 6 bases at V and 4 bases at J; junction bases unmatched: 6. The CDR3 totals 14 residues. Here the CDR3 reads CASRGQGGADTQYF. The CDR3 DNA reads as TGTGCCAGCAGAGGACAGGGTGGCGCAGATACGCAGTATTTT.